This TCR beta chain was profiled in a study of blood T cell repertoires in COVID-19 (dated by TCRdb to 2019 to 2021). General notes on the study: Collaborator samples came from the United States, Italy and Spain and covered acute and convalescent phases of COVID-19. The prospective study material was composed of cDNA or gDNA derived from T cells, B-cell-depleted T cells, or PBMCs. The dataset comprised deeply sampled blood TCRbeta repertoires from subjects exposed to, actively infected with, or recovered from COVID-19. The repertoires were released in a freely available public database intended as a resource for research on the immune response to SARS-CoV-2. The samples were drawn from the first 160 participants of the ongoing ImmuneRACE study and from 950 to 1,500 subjects provided by 6 global collaborators. Sample metadata almost always included a de-identified subject ID, COVID-19 status, age in years and sex. Where HLA class I and class II types were available, the types were taken from metadata supplied by the sample provider, not from assay-based typing.

General findings and caveats noted by the study authors: The amount of clinical and demographic metadata varied by source and participant and was provided uncurated.

Worth noting for this clone: The specificity of this receptor is unknown. Base qualities are not at hand, and no much larger clone is one base apart.

After removal of 8 bases from V and 2 bases from J, the junction retains 7 bases not matched to a gene. From cysteine to phenylalanine, the CDR3 is 15 amino acids long. Only CDR3 DNA remains: 45 bases, in frame from the first base. The germline V gene (reference sequence) gives CDR1 as SEHNR and CDR2 as FQNEAQ. TCRbeta CDR3 regions were amplified from genomic DNA using the immunoSEQ Assay, a bias-controlled multiplex PCR. In the authors' own workflow: Within the assay, amplification of reference gene primers was used to estimate how many nucleated cells each sample contained. To quantify the absolute abundance of each unique TCRbeta CDR3 rearrangement, sequence reads were collapsed and filtered. For each sample, productive Simpson clonality was calculated as the square root of Simpson's diversity index over productive rearrangements. The table was pulled from immuneACCESS by TCRdb, which kept in-frame rearrangements only. Such tables lose some clones; where checked, under half of the loss comes from unresolved V genes, and the rest has no known cause. That table gives V, J and clone size, and the DNA gave D and trimming. The sample has roughly 84,000 clones on record, about 85% of them singletons. The leading ten clones occupy 15% to 20% of the sample.

The collaborating institutions used their own protocols to collect whole blood in K2EDTA tubes. For TCRbeta analysis, collaborator samples were shipped as frozen whole blood, as isolated PBMCs, or as DNA extracted from either sample type. Sequencing was done on a sample of peripheral blood. The origin of this receptor is an elderly man with active or convalescent COVID-19. Recombination linked TRBV7-9 to TRBJ2-1, and 9 bases in between align with TRBD1. The CDR3 region: CASGNRDRAYNEQFF. The DNA is TGTGCCAGCGGCAATCGGGACAGGGCCTACAATGAGCAGTTCTTC.